The clone carrying this T cell receptor beta chain has at least ten counts. Its target is not known. The V and J ends lost 5 bases and 5 bases, in that order; junction bases with no gene match: 10. Germline lookup yields CDR1 DFQATT and CDR2 SNEGSKA (reference sequence). CDR3 size: 14 residues. The data are from a study of CD8 T cells in ankylosing spondylitis. Study-wide findings and caveats: From matched ankylosing spondylitis synovial fluid, disease-linked clones were reportedly recovered at significantly enriched levels. Fewer than 10 highly homologous variants made up a TCR beta motif that seemed to typify ankylosing spondylitis blood.

MiXCR was run by TCRdb on the 5' RACE reads, yielding one entry per CDR3 protein. Found here are hundreds of thousands of distinct CDR3 sequences, about 11% of them singletons; the top ten hold 0.51%. The sequenced sample was blood, either unsorted or a sorted T cell fraction (not recorded which). This chain links TRBV20-1 with TRBJ2-3, with 7 nucleotides matching TRBD2. The source of this sequence is a male donor with ankylosing spondylitis. CDR3 bases: TGCAGTGCTGGGGGGGGACGGAGCGGAGATACGCAGTATTTT. It yields the protein CSAGGGRSGDTQYF.